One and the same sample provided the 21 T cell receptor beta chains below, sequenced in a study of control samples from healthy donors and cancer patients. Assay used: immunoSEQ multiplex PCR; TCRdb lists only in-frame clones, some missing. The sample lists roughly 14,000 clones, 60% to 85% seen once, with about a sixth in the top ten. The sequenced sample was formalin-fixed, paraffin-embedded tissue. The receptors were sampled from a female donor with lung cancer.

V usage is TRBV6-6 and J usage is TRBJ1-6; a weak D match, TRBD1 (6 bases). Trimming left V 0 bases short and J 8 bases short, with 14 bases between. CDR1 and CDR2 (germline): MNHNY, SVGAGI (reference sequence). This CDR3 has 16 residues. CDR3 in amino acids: CASSYSIGGADSPLHF. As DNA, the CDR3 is TGTGCCAGCAGTTACTCGATCGGGGGCGCCGATTCACCCCTCCACTTT.

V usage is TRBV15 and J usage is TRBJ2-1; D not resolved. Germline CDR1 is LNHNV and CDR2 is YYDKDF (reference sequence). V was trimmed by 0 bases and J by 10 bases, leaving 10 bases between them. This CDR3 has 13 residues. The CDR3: CATSRDFPPEQFF. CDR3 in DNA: TGTGCCACCAGCAGAGATTTTCCCCCGGAGCAGTTCTTC. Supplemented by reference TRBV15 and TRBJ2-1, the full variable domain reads DAMVIQNPRYQVTQFGKPVTLSCSQTLNHNVMYWYQQKSSQAPKLLFHYYDKDFNNEADTPDNFQSRRPNTSFCFLDIRSPGLGDTAMYLCATSRDFPPEQFFGPGTRLTVL.

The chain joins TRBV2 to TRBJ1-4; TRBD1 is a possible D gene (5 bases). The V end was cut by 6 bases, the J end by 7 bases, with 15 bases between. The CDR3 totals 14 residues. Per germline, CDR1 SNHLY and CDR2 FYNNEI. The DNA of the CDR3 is TGTGCCAGCAGGATACAGGAAGGCGGTGAAAAACTGTTTTTT. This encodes CASRIQEGGEKLFF.

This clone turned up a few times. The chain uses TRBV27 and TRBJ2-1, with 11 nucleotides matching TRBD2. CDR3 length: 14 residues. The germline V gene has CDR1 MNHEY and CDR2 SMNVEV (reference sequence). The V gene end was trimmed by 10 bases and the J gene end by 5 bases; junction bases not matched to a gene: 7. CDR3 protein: CATQLAGVNNEQFF. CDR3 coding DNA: TGTGCCACCCAACTAGCGGGAGTCAACAATGAGCAGTTCTTC.

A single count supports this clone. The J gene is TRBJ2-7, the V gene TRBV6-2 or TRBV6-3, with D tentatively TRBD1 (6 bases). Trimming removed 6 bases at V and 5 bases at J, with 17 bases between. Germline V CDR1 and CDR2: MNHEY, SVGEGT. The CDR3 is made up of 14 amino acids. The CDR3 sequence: CASSHGQGSDEQYF. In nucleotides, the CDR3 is TGTGCCAGCAGCCACGGGCAGGGGAGCGACGAGCAGTACTTC.

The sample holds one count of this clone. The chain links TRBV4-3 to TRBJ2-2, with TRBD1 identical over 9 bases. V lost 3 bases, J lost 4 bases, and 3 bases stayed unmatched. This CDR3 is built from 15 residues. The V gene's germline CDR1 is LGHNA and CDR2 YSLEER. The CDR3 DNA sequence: TGCGCCAGCAGCCAGTGGACAGGGGTCACCGGGGAGCTGTTTTTT. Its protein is CASSQWTGVTGELFF.

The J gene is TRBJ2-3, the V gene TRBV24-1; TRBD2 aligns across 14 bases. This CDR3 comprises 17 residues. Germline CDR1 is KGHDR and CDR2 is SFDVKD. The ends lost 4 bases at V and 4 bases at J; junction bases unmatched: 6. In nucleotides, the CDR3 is TGTGCCACCAGTGACCCCGGGACTAGCGGGGGTGCAGATACGCAGTATTTT. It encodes CATSDPGTSGGADTQYF.

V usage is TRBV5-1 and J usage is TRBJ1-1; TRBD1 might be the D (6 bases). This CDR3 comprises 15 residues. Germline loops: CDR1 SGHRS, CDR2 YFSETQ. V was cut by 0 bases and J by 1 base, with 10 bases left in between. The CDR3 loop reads CASSLGGGRNTEAFF. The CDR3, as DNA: TGCGCCAGCAGCTTGGGCGGGGGCCGGAACACTGAAGCTTTCTTT.

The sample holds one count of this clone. The CDR3 DNA follows: TGTGCCAGCAGCACTATGGGGGGGTCTAACTATGGCTACACCTTC. It is translated as CASSTMGGSNYGYTF. This chain uses TRBV6-5 with TRBJ1-2, with a weak D call TRBD1 (5 bases). The CDR3 has 15 residues. Germline V gives CDR1 MNHEY, CDR2 SVGAGI. Trimming left V 6 bases short and J 0 bases short, with 14 bases between.

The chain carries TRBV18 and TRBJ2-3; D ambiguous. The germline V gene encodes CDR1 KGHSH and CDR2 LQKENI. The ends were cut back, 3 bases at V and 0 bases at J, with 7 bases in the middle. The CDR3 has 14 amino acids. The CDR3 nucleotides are TGTGCCAGCTCACCGGCCGCTAGCACAGATACGCAGTATTTT. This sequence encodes CASSPAASTDTQYF.

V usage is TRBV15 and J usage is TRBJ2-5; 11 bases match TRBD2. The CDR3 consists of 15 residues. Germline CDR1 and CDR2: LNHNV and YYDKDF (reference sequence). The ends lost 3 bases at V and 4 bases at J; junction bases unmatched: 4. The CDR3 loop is CATSSPTSGRETQYF. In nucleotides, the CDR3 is TGTGCCACCAGCAGTCCTACTAGCGGGAGAGAGACCCAGTACTTC.

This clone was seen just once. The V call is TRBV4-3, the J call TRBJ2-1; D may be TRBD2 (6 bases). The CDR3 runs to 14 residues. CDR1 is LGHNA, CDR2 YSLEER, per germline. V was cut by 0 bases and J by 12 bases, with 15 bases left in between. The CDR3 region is CASSQDWGEGGQFF. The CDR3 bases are TGCGCCAGCAGCCAAGATTGGGGGGAAGGCGGGCAGTTCTTC.

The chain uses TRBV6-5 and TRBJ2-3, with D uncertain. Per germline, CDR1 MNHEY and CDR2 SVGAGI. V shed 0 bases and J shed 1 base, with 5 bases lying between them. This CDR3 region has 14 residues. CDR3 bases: TGTGCCAGCAGTTACTCTTCCCGCACAGATACGCAGTATTTT. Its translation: CASSYSSRTDTQYF.

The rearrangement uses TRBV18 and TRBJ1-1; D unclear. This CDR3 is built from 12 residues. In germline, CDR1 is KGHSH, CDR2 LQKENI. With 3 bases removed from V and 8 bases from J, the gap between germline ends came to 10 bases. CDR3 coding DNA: TGTGCCAGCTCACCGGCGGCCAGGGAAGCTTTCTTT. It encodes CASSPAAREAFF. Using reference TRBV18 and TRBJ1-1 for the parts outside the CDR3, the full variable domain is NAGVMQNPRHLVRRRGQEARLRCSPMKGHSHVYWYRQLPEEGLKFMVYLQKENIIDESGMPKERFSAEFPKEGPSILRIQQVVRGDSAAYFCASSPAAREAFFGQGTRLTVV.

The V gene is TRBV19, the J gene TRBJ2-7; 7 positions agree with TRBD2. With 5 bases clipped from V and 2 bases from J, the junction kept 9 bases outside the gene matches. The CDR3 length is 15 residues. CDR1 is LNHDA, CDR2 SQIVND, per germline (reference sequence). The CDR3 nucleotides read TGTGCCAGTAGTCCCCACGGACTAGTACCCTACGAGCAGTACTTC. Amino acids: CASSPHGLVPYEQYF. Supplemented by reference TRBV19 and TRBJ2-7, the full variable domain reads DGGITQSPKYLFRKEGQNVTLSCEQNLNHDAMYWYRQDPGQGLRLIYYSQIVNDFQKGDIAEGYSVSREKKESFPLTVTSAQKNPTAFYLCASSPHGLVPYEQYFGPGTRLTVT.

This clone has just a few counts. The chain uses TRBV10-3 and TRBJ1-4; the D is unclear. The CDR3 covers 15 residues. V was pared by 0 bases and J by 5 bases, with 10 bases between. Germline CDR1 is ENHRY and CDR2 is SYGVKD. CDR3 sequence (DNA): TGTGCCATCAGTGAGTCTCGTCAGGAGAATGAAAAACTGTTTTTT. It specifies CAISESRQENEKLFF.

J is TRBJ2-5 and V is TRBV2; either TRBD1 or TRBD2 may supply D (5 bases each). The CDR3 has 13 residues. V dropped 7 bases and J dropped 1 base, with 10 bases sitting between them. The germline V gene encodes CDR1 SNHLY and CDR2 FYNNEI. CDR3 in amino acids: CASIRDRQETQYF. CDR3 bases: TGTGCCAGCATCCGGGACCGCCAAGAGACCCAGTACTTC.

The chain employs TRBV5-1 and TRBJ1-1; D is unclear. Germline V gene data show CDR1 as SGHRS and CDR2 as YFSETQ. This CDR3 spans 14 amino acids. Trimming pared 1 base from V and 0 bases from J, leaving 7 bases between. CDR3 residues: CASSLSTVNTEAFF. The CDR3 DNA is TGCGCCAGCAGCTTGTCGACGGTGAACACTGAAGCTTTCTTT.

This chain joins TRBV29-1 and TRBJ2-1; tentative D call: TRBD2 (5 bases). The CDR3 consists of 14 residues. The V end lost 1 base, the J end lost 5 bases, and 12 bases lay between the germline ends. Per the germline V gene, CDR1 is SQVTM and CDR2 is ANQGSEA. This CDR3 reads CSVEGGLADNEQFF. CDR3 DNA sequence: TGCAGCGTTGAAGGGGGTCTAGCCGACAATGAGCAGTTCTTC.

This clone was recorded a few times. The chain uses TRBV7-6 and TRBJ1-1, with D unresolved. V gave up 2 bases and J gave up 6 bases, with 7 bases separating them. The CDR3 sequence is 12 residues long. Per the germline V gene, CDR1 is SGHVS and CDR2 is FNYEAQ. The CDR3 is CASSLLGPEAFF. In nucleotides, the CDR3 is TGTGCCAGCAGCTTATTAGGACCTGAAGCTTTCTTT.

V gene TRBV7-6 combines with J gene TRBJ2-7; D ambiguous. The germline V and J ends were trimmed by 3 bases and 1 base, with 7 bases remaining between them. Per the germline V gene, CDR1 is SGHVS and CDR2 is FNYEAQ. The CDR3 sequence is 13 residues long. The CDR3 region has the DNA TGTGCCAGCAGCTTGGGCCTATCCTACGAGCAGTACTTC. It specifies CASSLGLSYEQYF.